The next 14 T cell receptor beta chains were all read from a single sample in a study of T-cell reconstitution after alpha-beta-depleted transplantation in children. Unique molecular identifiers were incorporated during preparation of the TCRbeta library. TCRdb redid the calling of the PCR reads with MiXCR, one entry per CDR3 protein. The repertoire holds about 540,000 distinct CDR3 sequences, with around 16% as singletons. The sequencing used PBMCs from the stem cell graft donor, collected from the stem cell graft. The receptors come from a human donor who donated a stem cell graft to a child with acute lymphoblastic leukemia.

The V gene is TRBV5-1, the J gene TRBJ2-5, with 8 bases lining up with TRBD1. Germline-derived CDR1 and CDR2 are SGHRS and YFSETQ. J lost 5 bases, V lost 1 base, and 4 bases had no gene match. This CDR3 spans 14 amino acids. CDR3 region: CASSLQGAMETQYF. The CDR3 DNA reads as TGCGCCAGCAGCTTGCAGGGGGCAATGGAGACCCAGTACTTC.

The CDR3 DNA reads as TGCAGCGTTCGGGGCGGGAGCTCCTACGAGCAGTACTTC. It yields the protein CSVRGGSSYEQYF. The chain links TRBV29-1 to TRBJ2-7; 7 bases are a match to TRBD2. This CDR3 spans 13 amino acids. Looked up from germline, CDR1 is SQVTM and CDR2 is ANQGSEA. The V gene end was trimmed by 5 bases and the J gene end by 0 bases; junction bases not matched to a gene: 4.

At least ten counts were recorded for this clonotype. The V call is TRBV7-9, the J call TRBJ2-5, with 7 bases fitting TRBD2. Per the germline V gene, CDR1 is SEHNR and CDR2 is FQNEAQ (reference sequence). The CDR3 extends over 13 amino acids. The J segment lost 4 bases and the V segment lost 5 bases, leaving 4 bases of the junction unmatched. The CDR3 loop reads CASSLAGVETQYF. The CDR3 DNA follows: TGTGCCAGCAGCCTTGCGGGAGTAGAGACCCAGTACTTC.

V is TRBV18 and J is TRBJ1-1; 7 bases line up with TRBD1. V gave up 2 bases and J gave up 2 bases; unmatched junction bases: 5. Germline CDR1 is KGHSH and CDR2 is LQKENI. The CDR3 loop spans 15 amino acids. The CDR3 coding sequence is TGTGCCAGCTCACCAGAACAGGGGTCCAACACTGAAGCTTTCTTT. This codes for CASSPEQGSNTEAFF.

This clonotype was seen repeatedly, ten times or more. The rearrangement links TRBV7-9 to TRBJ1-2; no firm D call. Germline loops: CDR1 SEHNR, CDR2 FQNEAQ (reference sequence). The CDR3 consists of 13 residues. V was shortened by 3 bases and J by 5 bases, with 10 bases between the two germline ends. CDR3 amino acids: CASSLGSSYGYTF. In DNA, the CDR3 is TGTGCCAGCAGCTTGGGGAGTTCGTATGGCTACACCTTC.

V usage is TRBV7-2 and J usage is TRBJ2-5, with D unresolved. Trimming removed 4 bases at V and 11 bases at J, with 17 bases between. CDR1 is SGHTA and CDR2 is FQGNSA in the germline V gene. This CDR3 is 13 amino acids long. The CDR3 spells CASSYIPLSRQYF. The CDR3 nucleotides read TGTGCCAGCAGCTATATCCCCCTATCGAGGCAGTACTTC. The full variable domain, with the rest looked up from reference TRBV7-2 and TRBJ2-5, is GAGVSQSPSNKVTEKGKDVELRCDPISGHTALYWYRQSLGQGLEFLIYFQGNSAPDKSGLPSDRFSAERTGGSVSTLTIQRTQQEDSAVYLCASSYIPLSRQYFGPGTRLLVL.

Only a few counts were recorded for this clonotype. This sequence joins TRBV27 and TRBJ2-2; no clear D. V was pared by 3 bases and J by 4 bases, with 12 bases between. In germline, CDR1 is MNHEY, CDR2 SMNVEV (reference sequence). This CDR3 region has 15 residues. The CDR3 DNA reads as TGTGCCAGCAGTTTTAAGGATAGGGTCACCGGGGAGCTGTTTTTT. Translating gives CASSFKDRVTGELFF.

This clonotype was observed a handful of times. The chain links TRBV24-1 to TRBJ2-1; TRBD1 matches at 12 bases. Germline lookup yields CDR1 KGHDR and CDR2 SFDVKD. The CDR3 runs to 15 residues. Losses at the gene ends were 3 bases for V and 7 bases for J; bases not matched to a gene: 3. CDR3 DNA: TGTGCCACCAGTGATCCGGGACAGGGGGCAAATGAGCAGTTCTTC. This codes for CATSDPGQGANEQFF.

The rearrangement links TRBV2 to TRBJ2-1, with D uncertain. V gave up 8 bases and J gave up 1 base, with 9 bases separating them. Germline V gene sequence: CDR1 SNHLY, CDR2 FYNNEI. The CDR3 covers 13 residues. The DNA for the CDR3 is TGTGCCAGCGGTCCCTTTTCCTACAATGAGCAGTTCTTC. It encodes CASGPFSYNEQFF.

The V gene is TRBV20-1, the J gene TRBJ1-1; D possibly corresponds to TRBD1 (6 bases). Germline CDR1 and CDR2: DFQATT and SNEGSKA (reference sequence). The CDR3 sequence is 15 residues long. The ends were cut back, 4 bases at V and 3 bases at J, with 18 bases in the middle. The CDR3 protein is CSANGVDSSHTEAFF. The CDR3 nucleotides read TGCAGTGCTAACGGAGTGGACAGTTCTCACACTGAAGCTTTCTTT.

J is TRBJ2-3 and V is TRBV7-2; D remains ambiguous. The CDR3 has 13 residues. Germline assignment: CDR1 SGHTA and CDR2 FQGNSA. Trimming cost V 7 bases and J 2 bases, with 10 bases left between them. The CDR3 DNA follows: TGTGCCAGCAACCGACGAAACACAGATACGCAGTATTTT. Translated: CASNRRNTDTQYF.

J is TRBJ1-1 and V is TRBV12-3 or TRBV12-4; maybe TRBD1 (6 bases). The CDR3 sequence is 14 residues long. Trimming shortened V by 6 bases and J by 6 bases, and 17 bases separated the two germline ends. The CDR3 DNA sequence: TGTGCCAGCAGCTCTCGGGGGCGCATCTCTGAAGCTTTCTTT. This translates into CASSSRGRISEAFF.

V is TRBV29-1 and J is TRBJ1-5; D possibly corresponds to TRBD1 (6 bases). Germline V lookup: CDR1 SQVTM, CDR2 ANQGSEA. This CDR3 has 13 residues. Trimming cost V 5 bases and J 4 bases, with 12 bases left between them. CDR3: CSVQGGGNQPQHF. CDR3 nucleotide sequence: TGCAGCGTTCAGGGAGGGGGAAATCAGCCCCAGCATTTT.

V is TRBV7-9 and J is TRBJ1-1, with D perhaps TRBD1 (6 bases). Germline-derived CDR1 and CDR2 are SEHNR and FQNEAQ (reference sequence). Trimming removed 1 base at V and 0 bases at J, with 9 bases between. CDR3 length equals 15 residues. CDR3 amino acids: CASSLEQGLNTEAFF. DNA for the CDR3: TGTGCCAGCAGCTTAGAACAGGGTTTGAACACTGAAGCTTTCTTT.